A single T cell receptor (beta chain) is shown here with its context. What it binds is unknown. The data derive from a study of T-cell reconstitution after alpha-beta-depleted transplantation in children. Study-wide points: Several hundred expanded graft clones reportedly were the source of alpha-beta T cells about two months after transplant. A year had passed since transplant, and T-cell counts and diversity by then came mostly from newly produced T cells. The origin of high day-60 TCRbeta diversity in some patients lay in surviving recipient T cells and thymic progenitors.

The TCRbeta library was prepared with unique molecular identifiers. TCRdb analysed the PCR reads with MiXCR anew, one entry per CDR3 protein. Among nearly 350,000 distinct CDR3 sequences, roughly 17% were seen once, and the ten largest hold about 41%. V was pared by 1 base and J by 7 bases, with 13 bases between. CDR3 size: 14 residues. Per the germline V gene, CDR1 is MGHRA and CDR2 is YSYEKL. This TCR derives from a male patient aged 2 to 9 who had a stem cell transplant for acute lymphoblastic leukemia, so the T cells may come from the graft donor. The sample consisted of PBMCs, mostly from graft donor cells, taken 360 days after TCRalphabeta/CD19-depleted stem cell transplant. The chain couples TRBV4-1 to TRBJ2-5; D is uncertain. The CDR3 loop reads CASSQGLMGRTQYF. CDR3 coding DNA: TGCGCCAGCAGCCAAGGTCTAATGGGTAGGACCCAGTACTTC.